This is a list of T cell receptor beta chains from one sample in a study of blood T cell repertoires in COVID-19. Profiled with immunoSEQ multiplex PCR; TCRdb holds only in-frame clones, not every one. The sample gives some 410,000 clones, 88% of which show up once; 0.9% to 1% is in the top ten. Material: PBMCs or T cells enriched from blood (not recorded which). The receptors were gathered from a woman in her thirties with acute COVID-19. The CDR3 runs from the conserved cysteine through the conserved F or W. A D gene is named only where the DNA matches it firmly. Clone size is stated in some rows and not others, as once, few, many or a class when expanded.

j_gene	v_gene	abundance	d_gene	CDR3aa	CDR3nt
TRBJ2-1	TRBV19	.	.	CASSPTGAGTWSYNEQFF	TGTGCCAGTAGCCCAACTGGGGCCGGGACTTGGTCCTACAATGAGCAGTTCTTC
TRBJ1-1	TRBV6-5	.	.	CASARGSLNTEAFF	TGTGCCAGCGCTCGGGGGTCCCTGAACACTGAAGCTTTCTTT
TRBJ2-3	TRBV10-1	.	.	CASSDWGRSNTQYF	TGCGCCAGCAGTGACTGGGGGCGATCGAATACGCAGTATTTT
TRBJ1-2	TRBV29-1	.	TRBD1	CSVGGQGAANYGYTF	TGCAGCGTTGGGGGACAGGGGGCCGCTAACTATGGCTACACCTTC
TRBJ2-2	TRBV4-3	.	TRBD2	CASSPDSGGGNTGELFF	TGCGCCAGCAGCCCGGATAGCGGGGGGGGAAACACCGGGGAGCTGTTTTTT
TRBJ2-1	TRBV27	.	TRBD2	CASSPGGGVYNEQFF	TGTGCCAGCAGTCCCGGGGGGGGCGTCTACAATGAGCAGTTCTTC
TRBJ2-3	TRBV2	.	.	CASSLQGAEDTQYF	TGTGCCAGCAGCCTACAAGGGGCAGAAGATACGCAGTATTTT
TRBJ1-6	TRBV3-1/TRBV3-2	.	TRBD1	CASSPTGAAPLHF	TGTGCCAGCAGCCCTACAGGGGCGGCACCCCTCCACTTT
TRBJ1-1	TRBV28	.	.	CASSFSLNTEAFF	TGTGCCAGCAGTTTTAGTCTGAACACTGAAGCTTTCTTT
TRBJ1-5	TRBV3-1/TRBV3-2	.	TRBD1	CASSRDRDQPQHF	TGTGCCAGCAGCCGAGACAGGGATCAGCCCCAGCATTTT
TRBJ2-7	TRBV5-6	.	TRBD1	CASSLGDSIYEQYF	TGTGCCAGCAGCTTAGGGGACAGCATCTACGAGCAGTACTTC
TRBJ2-1	TRBV29-1	.	TRBD1	CSVEELTGPTYNEQFF	TGCAGCGTTGAAGAGTTGACAGGGCCTACCTACAATGAGCAGTTCTTC
TRBJ1-1	TRBV5-1	.	.	CASSIETGRTEAFF	TGCGCCAGCAGCATTGAGACAGGTAGGACTGAAGCTTTCTTT
TRBJ1-1	TRBV2	few	TRBD1	CASSSGTVYEAFF	TGTGCCAGCAGTTCCGGGACAGTGTACGAGGCTTTCTTT
TRBJ2-7	TRBV5-1	.	.	CASSLSRDPSYEQYF	TGCGCCAGCAGCTTGTCCCGGGATCCCTCCTACGAGCAGTACTTC
TRBJ2-7	TRBV24-1	.	.	CATSGGESYEQYF	TGTGCCACCAGTGGGGGGGAGTCCTACGAGCAGTACTTC